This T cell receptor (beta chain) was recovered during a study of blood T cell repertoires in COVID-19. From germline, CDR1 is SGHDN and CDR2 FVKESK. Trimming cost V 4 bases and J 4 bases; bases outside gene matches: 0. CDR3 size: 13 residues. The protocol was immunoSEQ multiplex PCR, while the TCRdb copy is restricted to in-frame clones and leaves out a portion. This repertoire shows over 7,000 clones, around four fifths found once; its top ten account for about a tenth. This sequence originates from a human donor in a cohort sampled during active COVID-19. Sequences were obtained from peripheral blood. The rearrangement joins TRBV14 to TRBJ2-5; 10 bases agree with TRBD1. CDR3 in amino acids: CASSRTGGETQYF. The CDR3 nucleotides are TGTGCCAGCAGCCGGACAGGGGGAGAGACCCAGTACTTC.